This passage covers 21 T cell receptor beta chains from one sample sequenced in a study of blood T cells in healthy people across ages. Sample-barcoded 5' priming and a J-beta primer mix drove a second PCR of about 7 to 11 cycles. TCRdb re-derived calls from the 5' RACE reads in MiXCR, one entry per CDR3 protein. The sample lists 1,500,000 or so distinct CDR3 sequences, almost 60% occurring once. Sequenced sample: blood. These TCRs come from a man between 18 and 29 years old in good health.

This rearrangement joins TRBV4-3 to TRBJ2-7, with TRBD1 matching over 8 bases. This CDR3 region has 16 residues. V trimming: 0 bases; J trimming: 4 bases; junction bases outside the gene matches: 8. Looked up from germline, CDR1 is LGHNA and CDR2 is YSLEER. CDR3 nucleotide sequence: TGCGCCAGCAGCCAAGATTTGGACAGGGTCGATTACGAGCAGTACTTC. It encodes CASSQDLDRVDYEQYF.

The chain is built from TRBV20-1 and TRBJ1-2; 12 positions match TRBD1. The CDR3 runs to 13 residues. CDR1 is DFQATT and CDR2 is SNEGSKA in the germline V gene (reference sequence). After removal of 3 bases from V and 7 bases from J, the junction contained 3 bases not matched to a gene. DNA for the CDR3: TGCAGTGCTAGGGGGGACAGGGGGCCTGGCTACACCTTC. Translation gives CSARGDRGPGYTF.

Turning to this clonotype: The germline gene is not matched at one end of the junction; a read error may be the cause. This sequence joins TRBV7-2 and TRBJ1-2; TRBD1 matches 7 bases. Per germline, CDR1 SGHTA and CDR2 FQGNSA. The CDR3 has 14 residues. The chain's CDR3 is CASSSTGAAHGHTF. In nucleotides, the CDR3 is TGTGCCAGCAGCTCTACAGGGGCGGCGCATGGCCACACCTTC.

V is TRBV3-1 and J is TRBJ2-7; no clear D. Per germline, CDR1 LGHDT and CDR2 YNNKEL (reference sequence). V was clipped by 3 bases and J by 2 bases, with 8 bases between them. The CDR3 spans 13 residues. In nucleotides, the CDR3 is TGTGCCAGCAGCCACTCCCGAACCTACGAGCAGTACTTC. Protein: CASSHSRTYEQYF.

The J gene is TRBJ2-1, the V gene TRBV10-3; TRBD2 might be the D (6 bases). The CDR3 is 11 amino acids. Trimming left V 5 bases short and J 9 bases short, with 8 bases between. Germline V gives CDR1 ENHRY, CDR2 SYGVKD. The DNA of the CDR3 is TGTGCCATCAGTTGGGGAGGTGAGCAGTTCTTC. This gives the protein CAISWGGEQFF.

This chain connects TRBV6-2 or TRBV6-3 to TRBJ2-1; TRBD1 agrees at 8 bases. The CDR3 consists of 16 residues. Germline assignment: CDR1 MNHEY and CDR2 SVGEGT. The trim removed 4 bases at V and 0 bases at J, leaving 5 bases unmatched. The CDR3 protein is CASSSWTGSSYNEQFF. The CDR3 nucleotides are TGTGCCAGCAGTTCCTGGACAGGGAGCTCCTACAATGAGCAGTTCTTC.

This chain uses TRBV20-1 with TRBJ2-7, with TRBD2 matching 9 bases. The J call is uncertain, as TRBJ2-5 better fits the DNA end. The CDR3 length is 14 residues. In germline, CDR1 is DFQATT, CDR2 SNEGSKA (reference sequence). CDR3 sequence reads: CSASPSGIVETQYF. The CDR3 coding sequence is TGCAGTGCTAGTCCTAGCGGGATAGTGGAGACCCAGTACTTC.

The chain couples TRBV9 to TRBJ2-7, with 7 bases identical to TRBD2. The CDR3 has 15 amino acids. Germline V gives CDR1 SGDLS, CDR2 YYNGEE. With V trimmed by 5 bases and J by 2 bases, 10 bases remained unmatched. In DNA, the CDR3 is TGTGCCAGCAGTTCGGGGTCTAGCGGTACCTACGAGCAGTACTTC. Its protein product is CASSSGSSGTYEQYF.

The chain employs TRBV20-1 and TRBJ1-2; tentative D call: TRBD1 (5 bases). This CDR3 comprises 15 residues. Per the germline V gene, CDR1 is DFQATT and CDR2 is SNEGSKA (reference sequence). Trimming removed 0 bases at V and 2 bases at J, with 13 bases between. The CDR3 DNA reads as TGCAGTGCTAGAGATAGCAGGGCCCTAAACTATGGCTACACCTTC. Translating gives CSARDSRALNYGYTF.

V gene TRBV7-9 combines with J gene TRBJ2-5, with D unresolved. Trimming took 5 bases from V and 5 from J, leaving 18 bases between them. The germline gives CDR1 SEHNR, CDR2 FQNEAQ (reference sequence). This CDR3 comprises 15 residues. The CDR3 nucleotides are TGTGCCAGCAGCCCCACTGCGTTGTTCGTGGAGACCCAGTACTTC. It codes for CASSPTALFVETQYF.

This clonotype was detected only once. J is TRBJ1-1 and V is TRBV10-3; a possible D gene is TRBD1 (5 bases). Germline CDR1 is ENHRY and CDR2 is SYGVKD. This CDR3 spans 15 amino acids. With 3 bases removed from V and 3 bases from J, the gap between germline ends came to 14 bases. Here the CDR3 DNA reads TGTGCCATCAGTGATGGAGGGGCTGGGGACACTGAAGCTTTCTTT. This gives the protein CAISDGGAGDTEAFF.

The chain employs TRBV4-1 and TRBJ1-1; TRBD1 matches at 10 bases. Trimming cost V 3 bases and J 5 bases; bases outside gene matches: 6. Germline-derived CDR1 and CDR2 are MGHRA and YSYEKL. The length of the CDR3 is 15 residues. In nucleotides, the CDR3 is TGCGCCAGCAGCCAGACAGGGGGCGCGTGGACTGAAGCTTTCTTT. Translation gives CASSQTGGAWTEAFF.

The chain is built from TRBV10-3 and TRBJ2-4; D is perhaps TRBD1 or TRBD2 (5 bases each). The DNA end is more similar to TRBJ2-7, so the J call may be wrong. Germline assignment: CDR1 ENHRY and CDR2 SYGVKD. This CDR3 has 12 residues. This CDR3 reads CAIGSGLYEQYF. CDR3 sequence (DNA): TGTGCCATCGGCTCGGGGCTCTACGAGCAGTACTTC.

The V and J genes are TRBV28 and TRBJ2-4; 8 bases align to TRBD1. The closer fit of TRBJ2-5 to the DNA end suggests the J call may be wrong. In germline, CDR1 is MDHEN, CDR2 SYDVKM. CDR3 length equals 16 residues. The CDR3 here is CASSPRTGRVRETQYF. DNA of the CDR3: TGTGCCAGCAGTCCTCGGACAGGGCGGGTCAGGGAGACCCAGTACTTC.

V and J are TRBV30 and TRBJ2-3, with TRBD2 matching over 9 bases. Germline trimming cut 4 bases from V and 9 bases from J; bases unmatched to any gene: 5. This CDR3 has 12 residues. CDR1 is GTSNPN, CDR2 SVGIG, per germline (reference sequence). The CDR3 loop reads CAWTAGGGTQYF. CDR3 coding DNA: TGTGCCTGGACCGCGGGAGGGGGAACGCAGTATTTT.

This chain links TRBV11-2 with TRBJ2-5, with 10 bases fitting TRBD2. The CDR3 loop spans 15 amino acids. CDR1 is SGHAT, CDR2 FQNNGV, per germline. V shed 6 bases, J shed 4 bases, and the junction held 8 bases outside the gene matches. The CDR3 protein is CASRRPGLALETQYF. DNA of the CDR3: TGTGCCAGCAGGAGACCGGGACTAGCGTTAGAGACCCAGTACTTC.

This clonotype showed up just a few times. The genes are TRBV28 and TRBJ2-5; 7 bases line up with TRBD2. This CDR3 has 16 amino acids. J was trimmed by 0 bases and V by 6 bases; bases with no gene match: 10. The germline CDR1 and CDR2 sequences are MDHEN and SYDVKM. The chain's CDR3 is CASRMWRGTNQETQYF. DNA of the CDR3: TGTGCCAGCAGAATGTGGAGAGGGACTAACCAAGAGACCCAGTACTTC.

The rearrangement uses TRBV28 and TRBJ2-5, with D tentatively TRBD1 or TRBD2 (6 bases each). Germline V gene sequence: CDR1 MDHEN, CDR2 SYDVKM. Deletions cut 3 bases from V and 5 bases from J, with 28 bases between. The CDR3 has 19 amino acids. CDR3 DNA: TGTGCCAGCAGTTTGTGGGGTGGGGGGCCGGTCTTTATGGGCGAGACCCAGTACTTC. Translation gives CASSLWGGGPVFMGETQYF.

The rearrangement uses TRBV5-6 and TRBJ1-6; no firm D call. Between the trimmed V and J ends, which lost 3 bases and 4 bases, there was a span of 14 bases. This CDR3 has 16 amino acids. The germline gives CDR1 SGHDT, CDR2 YYEEEE. CDR3 sequence: CASSWSMASYNSPLHF. CDR3 DNA sequence: TGTGCCAGCAGCTGGTCCATGGCGTCTTATAATTCACCCCTCCACTTT.

This clonotype has a handful of counts. CDR3 bases: TGTGCCAGCAGCCCAAATCACCGCATCCAAGAGACCCAGTACTTC. It translates to CASSPNHRIQETQYF. The J gene is TRBJ2-5, the V gene TRBV2; no clear D. CDR1 and CDR2 (germline): SNHLY, FYNNEI. V was cut by 6 bases and J by 1 base, with 15 bases left in between. This CDR3 spans 15 amino acids.

The chain couples TRBV29-1 to TRBJ2-1, with TRBD1 matching over 9 bases. J lost 9 bases, V lost 7 bases, and 13 bases had no gene match. Looked up from germline, CDR1 is SQVTM and CDR2 is ANQGSEA. The CDR3 contains 14 residues. The DNA for the CDR3 is TGCAGCGGCCAGGGGACAGGGAAGGGCCGTGAGCAGTTCTTC. It encodes CSGQGTGKGREQFF.